What follows is one TCR beta chain and its context. This clonotype came up many times. Its antigen has not been determined. Base qualities are not recorded, but no much larger clone differs from it by a single base. All donors were healthy Caucasians. Miltenyi CD45RO+ enrichment and human naive T-cell isolation kits were used to isolate memory (CD45RO+) and naive T cells from PBMC. Library construction relied on 5' RACE. The instrument was an Illumina HiSeq 2000. A universal primer binding site was introduced by template switching, and a unique molecular identifier was present in the final cDNA, enabling accurate counting of TCR cDNA molecules. Specific primers in the conserved constant-segment region were used to synthesize first-strand cDNA for the TCR alpha and beta chains. To control for contamination, every cDNA library was double barcoded, receiving both a SMART-Mk sample barcode and Illumina barcodes. TruSeq adapter sequences along with Illumina sample barcodes were introduced in two successive PCR steps. The Illumina HiSeq platform was used with custom primers to sequence TCR alpha and beta cDNA libraries. Per the original workflow: MiGEC was used to process raw reads and extract unique molecular identifiers, and MiXCR was used to find CDR3 positions. For each individual, recombination models were inferred using an EM algorithm with the repgenHMM and IGoR tools. The analysis of shared clonotypes was done with the tcR package in R, with sharing normalized by the product of cloneset sizes. Out-of-frame nonproductive sequences were analyzed to study raw recombination free of thymic and clonal selection effects. TCRdb trimmed public reads at Q25 via fastp, called clones via MiXCR and kept in-frame beta chains. CDR3 protein sequences are deduplicated, and each keeps its most common genes and DNA. What appears here as the V and J calls and clone size reflects TCRdb's work, not the paper's. This sample has under 300,000 distinct CDR3 sequences in its table, and about 14% of those were observed once. The ten biggest clones cover under 9.5% of the sample.

The CDR3 runs 14 residues from the cysteine to the phenylalanine. Only the CDR3 region is kept as DNA, spanning 42 bases read in frame from base 1. The germline V gene provides CDR1 SGHRS and CDR2 YFSETQ. The junction carries 9 bases between V and J, which are trimmed by 2 bases and 2 bases respectively. This specimen belongs to a study of identical twins (dated by TCRdb to between 2015 and 2016). Study-wide context: To test whether fetal clonotypes persist, this study deep-sequenced TCR alpha and beta repertoires from monozygotic twins, from unrelated adults of various ages, and from cord blood. To rule out contamination, replicate twin experiments were performed at different times with different library preparation protocols.

Broad study findings and their caveats: Compared with coincidental sharing between unrelated individuals, an excess of low generation-probability sequences was observed among out-of-frame TCR alpha sequences shared between twins. Because the same donors could not be followed over many years, conclusions were based on cross-sectional statistical analysis. Out-of-frame TCR alpha sharing in monozygotic twins was systematically underestimated by recombination models, whereas sharing between unrelated individuals was in agreement with the recombination models. Excess twin sharing in beta out-of-frame sequences was weaker because fewer shared sequences lowered the signal-to-noise ratio. Invariant T cells such as MAIT and iNKT could partly confound zero-insertion analyses, though diverse VJ usage argued against this for most clonotypes. Fewer insertions were carried by abundant cord blood beta clonotypes; a weaker similar trend was observed in young adult naive repertoires, while no such trend was observed in memory repertoires.

Sample: memory (CD45RO+) T cells sorted from blood. The cell subset or site tag for this specimen amounts to: CD45RO+ enriched T cells. This clonotype was sampled from a woman under 30 in good health. This sequence uses TRBV5-1 and TRBJ2-3, with no reliable assignment of the D segment. The CDR3 in this case is CASSLDQSTDTQYF. The DNA reads TGCGCCAGCAGCTTAGACCAGTCCACAGATACGCAGTATTTT.